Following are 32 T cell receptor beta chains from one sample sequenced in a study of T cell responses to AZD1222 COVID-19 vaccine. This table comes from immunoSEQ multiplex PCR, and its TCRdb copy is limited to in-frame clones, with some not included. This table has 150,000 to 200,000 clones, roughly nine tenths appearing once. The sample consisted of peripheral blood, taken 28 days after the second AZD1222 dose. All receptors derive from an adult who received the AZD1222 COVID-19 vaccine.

The CDR3 bases are TGTGCCAGCAGCCCCAGGGTGGCCTATTCACCCCTCCACTTT. This gives the protein CASSPRVAYSPLHF. V is TRBV3-1 (or the pseudogene TRBV3-2) and J is TRBJ1-6, with a tentative D call TRBD1 (5 bases). The length of the CDR3 is 14 residues. Per the germline V gene, CDR1 is LGHDT and CDR2 is YNNKEL (reference sequence). Trimming shortened V by 4 bases and J by 8 bases, and 12 bases separated the two germline ends.

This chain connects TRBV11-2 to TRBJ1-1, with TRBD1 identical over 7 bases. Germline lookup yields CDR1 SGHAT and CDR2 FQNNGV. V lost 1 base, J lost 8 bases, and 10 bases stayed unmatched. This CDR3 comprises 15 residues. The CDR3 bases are TGTGCCAGCAGCTTAGGTCCGCGGCAGGGGGAGGAAGCTTTCTTT. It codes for CASSLGPRQGEEAFF.

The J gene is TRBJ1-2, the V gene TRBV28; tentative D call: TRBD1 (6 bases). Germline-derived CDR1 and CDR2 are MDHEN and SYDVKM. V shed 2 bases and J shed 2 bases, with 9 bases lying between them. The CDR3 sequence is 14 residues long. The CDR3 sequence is CASSLGDKNYGYTF. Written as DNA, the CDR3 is TGTGCCAGCAGTTTAGGGGACAAAAACTATGGCTACACCTTC.

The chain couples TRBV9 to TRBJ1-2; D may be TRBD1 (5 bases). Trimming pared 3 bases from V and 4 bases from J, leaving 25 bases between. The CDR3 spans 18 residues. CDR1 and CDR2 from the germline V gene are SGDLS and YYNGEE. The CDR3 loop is CASSDPRGNSRDPYGYTF. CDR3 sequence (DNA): TGTGCCAGCAGCGACCCCCGAGGAAATTCAAGGGACCCCTATGGCTACACCTTC. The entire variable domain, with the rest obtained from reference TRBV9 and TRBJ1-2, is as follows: DSGVTQTPKHLITATGQRVTLRCSPRSGDLSVYWYQQSLDQGLQFLIQYYNGEERAKGNILERFSAQQFPDLHSELNLSSLELGDSALYFCASSDPRGNSRDPYGYTFGSGTRLTVV.

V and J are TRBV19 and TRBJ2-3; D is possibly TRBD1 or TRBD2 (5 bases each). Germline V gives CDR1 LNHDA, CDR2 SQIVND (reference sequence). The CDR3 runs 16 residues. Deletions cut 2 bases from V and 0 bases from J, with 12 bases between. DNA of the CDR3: TGTGCCAGTAGTATAATCGGGACGGCAAGCACAGATACGCAGTATTTT. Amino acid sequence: CASSIIGTASTDTQYF.

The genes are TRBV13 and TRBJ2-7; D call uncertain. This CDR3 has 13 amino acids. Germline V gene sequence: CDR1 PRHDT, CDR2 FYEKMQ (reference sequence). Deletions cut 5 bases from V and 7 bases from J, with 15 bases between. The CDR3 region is CASSRSLLVEQYF. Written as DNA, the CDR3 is TGTGCCAGCAGCCGAAGCCTCTTGGTGGAGCAGTACTTC.

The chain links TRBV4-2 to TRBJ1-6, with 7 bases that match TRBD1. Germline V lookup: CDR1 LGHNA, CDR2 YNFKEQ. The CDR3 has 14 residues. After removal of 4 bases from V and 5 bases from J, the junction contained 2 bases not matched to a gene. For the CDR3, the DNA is TGTGCCAGCAGCCGAGGGACAGATAATTCACCCCTCCACTTT. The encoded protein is CASSRGTDNSPLHF.

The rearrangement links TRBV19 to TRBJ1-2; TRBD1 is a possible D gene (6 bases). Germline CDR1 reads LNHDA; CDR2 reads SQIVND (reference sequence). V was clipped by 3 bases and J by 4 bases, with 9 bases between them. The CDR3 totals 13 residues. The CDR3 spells CASSISGAYGYTF. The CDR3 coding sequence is TGTGCCAGTAGTATTTCGGGGGCCTATGGCTACACCTTC.

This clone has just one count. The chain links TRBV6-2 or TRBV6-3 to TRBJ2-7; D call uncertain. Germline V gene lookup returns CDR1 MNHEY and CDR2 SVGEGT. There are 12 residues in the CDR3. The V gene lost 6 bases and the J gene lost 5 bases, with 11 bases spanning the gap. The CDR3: CASSWVTHEQYF. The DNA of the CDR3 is TGTGCCAGCAGCTGGGTGACCCACGAGCAGTACTTC.

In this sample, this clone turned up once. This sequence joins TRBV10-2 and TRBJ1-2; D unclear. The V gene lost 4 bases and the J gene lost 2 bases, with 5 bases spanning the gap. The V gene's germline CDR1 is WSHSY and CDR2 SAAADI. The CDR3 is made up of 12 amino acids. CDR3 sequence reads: CASSGSNYGYTF. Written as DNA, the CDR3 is TGCGCCAGCAGTGGCTCAAACTATGGCTACACCTTC.

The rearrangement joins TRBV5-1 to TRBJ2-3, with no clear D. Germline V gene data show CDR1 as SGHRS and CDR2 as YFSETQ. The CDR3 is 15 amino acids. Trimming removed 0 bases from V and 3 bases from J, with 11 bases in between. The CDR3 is CASSLAPLGTDTQYF. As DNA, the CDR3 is TGCGCCAGCAGCTTGGCGCCGCTTGGGACAGATACGCAGTATTTT.

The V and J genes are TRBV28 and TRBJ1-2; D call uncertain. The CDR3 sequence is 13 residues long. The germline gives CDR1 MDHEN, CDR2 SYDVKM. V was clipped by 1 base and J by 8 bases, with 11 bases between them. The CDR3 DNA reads TGTGCCAGCAGTTTATCAGCCGGAGGAGGCTACACCTTC. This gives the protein CASSLSAGGGYTF.

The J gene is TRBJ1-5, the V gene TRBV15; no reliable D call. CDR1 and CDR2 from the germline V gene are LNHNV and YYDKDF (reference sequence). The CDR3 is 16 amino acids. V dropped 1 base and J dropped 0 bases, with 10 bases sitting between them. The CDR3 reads CATSRAALLSNQPQHF. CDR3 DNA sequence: TGTGCCACCAGCAGAGCCGCGCTACTTAGCAATCAGCCCCAGCATTTT.

In DNA form, the CDR3 reads TGTGCCATCTGTGGGACGGGGGCCGGGTACAATGAGCAGTTCTTC. Its protein product is CAICGTGAGYNEQFF. The chain joins TRBV10-3 to TRBJ2-1; D could derive from TRBD1 or TRBD2 (6 bases each). V gave up 8 bases and J gave up 4 bases, with 18 bases separating them. The CDR3 sequence is 15 residues long. Germline V gene sequence: CDR1 ENHRY, CDR2 SYGVKD.

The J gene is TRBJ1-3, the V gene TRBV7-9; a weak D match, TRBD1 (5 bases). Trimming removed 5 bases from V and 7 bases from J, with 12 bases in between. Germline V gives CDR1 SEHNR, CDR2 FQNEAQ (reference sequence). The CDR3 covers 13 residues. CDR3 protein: CASSLGTINTIYF. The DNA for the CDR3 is TGTGCCAGCAGCCTTGGGACCATCAACACCATATATTTT.

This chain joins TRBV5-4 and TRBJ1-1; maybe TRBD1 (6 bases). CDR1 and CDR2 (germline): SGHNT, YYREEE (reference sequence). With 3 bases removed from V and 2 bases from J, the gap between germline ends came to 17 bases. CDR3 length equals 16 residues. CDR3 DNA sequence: TGTGCCAGCAGCTCCGGGACACGGATGAGCAACACTGAAGCTTTCTTT. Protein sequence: CASSSGTRMSNTEAFF.

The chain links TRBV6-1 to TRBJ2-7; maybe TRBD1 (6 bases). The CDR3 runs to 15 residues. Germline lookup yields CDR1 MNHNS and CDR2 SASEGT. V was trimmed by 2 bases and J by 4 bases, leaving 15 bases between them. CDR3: CASSEMWGLGYEQYF. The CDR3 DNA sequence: TGTGCCAGCAGTGAAATGTGGGGGCTAGGGTACGAGCAGTACTTC.

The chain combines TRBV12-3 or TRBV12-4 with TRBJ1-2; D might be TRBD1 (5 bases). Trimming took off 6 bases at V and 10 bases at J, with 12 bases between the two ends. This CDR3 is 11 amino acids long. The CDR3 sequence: CASRDKLYYTF. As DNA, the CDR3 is TGTGCCAGCAGGGACAAGCTTTACTACACCTTC.

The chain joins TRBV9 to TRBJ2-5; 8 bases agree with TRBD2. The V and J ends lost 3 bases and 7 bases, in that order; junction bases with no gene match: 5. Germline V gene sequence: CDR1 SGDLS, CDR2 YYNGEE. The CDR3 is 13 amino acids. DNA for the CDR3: TGTGCCAGCAGCGGAGAGGCGGGGGGGACCCAGTACTTC. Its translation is CASSGEAGGTQYF.

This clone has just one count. Here the CDR3 reads CASSPGFAGANVLTF. DNA of the CDR3: TGTGCCAGCAGCCCGGGCTTCGCTGGGGCCAACGTCCTGACTTTC. V usage is TRBV11-3 and J usage is TRBJ2-6; D ambiguous. There are 15 residues in the CDR3. Germline V gene data show CDR1 as SGHNT and CDR2 as YENEEA. Trimming shortened V by 5 bases and J by 2 bases, and 10 bases separated the two germline ends.

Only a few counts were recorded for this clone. This CDR3 reads CASSQGQTGSQPQHF. In nucleotides, the CDR3 is TGTGCCAGCTCCCAAGGACAGACAGGTTCTCAGCCCCAGCATTTT. The genes are TRBV18 and TRBJ1-5, with D perhaps TRBD1 (6 bases). The V end lost 6 bases, the J end lost 6 bases, and 18 bases lay between the germline ends. CDR3 size: 15 residues. Germline CDR1 reads KGHSH; CDR2 reads LQKENI.

CDR3: CASSPPNQPQHF. Written as DNA, the CDR3 is TGTGCCAGCAGTCCCCCGAACCAGCCCCAGCATTTT. The chain carries TRBV28 and TRBJ1-5; D is unclear. This CDR3 is built from 12 residues. Trimming left V 5 bases short and J 7 bases short, with 9 bases between. CDR1 is MDHEN and CDR2 is SYDVKM in the germline V gene.

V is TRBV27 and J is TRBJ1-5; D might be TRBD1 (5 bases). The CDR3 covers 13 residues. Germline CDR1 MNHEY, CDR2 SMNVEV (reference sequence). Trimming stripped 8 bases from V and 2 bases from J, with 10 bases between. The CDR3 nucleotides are TGTGCCAGCGGGGACGCTGGCAATCAGCCCCAGCATTTT. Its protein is CASGDAGNQPQHF.

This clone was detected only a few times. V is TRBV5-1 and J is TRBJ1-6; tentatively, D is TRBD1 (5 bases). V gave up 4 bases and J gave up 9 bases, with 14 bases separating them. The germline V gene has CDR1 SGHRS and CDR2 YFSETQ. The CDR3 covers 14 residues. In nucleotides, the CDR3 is TGCGCCAGCAGCAACGGGGACGTTAGTTCACCCCTCCACTTT. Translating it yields CASSNGDVSSPLHF.

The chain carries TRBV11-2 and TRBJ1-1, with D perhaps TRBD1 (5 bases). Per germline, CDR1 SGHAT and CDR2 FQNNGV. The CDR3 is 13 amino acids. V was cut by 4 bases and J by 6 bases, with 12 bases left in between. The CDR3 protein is CASSWRGKSEAFF. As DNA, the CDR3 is TGTGCCAGCAGCTGGCGGGGGAAGTCTGAAGCTTTCTTT.

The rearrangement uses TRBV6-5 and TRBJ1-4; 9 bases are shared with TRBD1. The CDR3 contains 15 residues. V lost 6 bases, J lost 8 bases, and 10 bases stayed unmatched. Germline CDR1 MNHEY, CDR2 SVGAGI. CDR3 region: CASRRTGAIGEKLFF. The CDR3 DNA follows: TGTGCCAGCAGGAGGACAGGGGCTATCGGCGAAAAACTGTTTTTT.

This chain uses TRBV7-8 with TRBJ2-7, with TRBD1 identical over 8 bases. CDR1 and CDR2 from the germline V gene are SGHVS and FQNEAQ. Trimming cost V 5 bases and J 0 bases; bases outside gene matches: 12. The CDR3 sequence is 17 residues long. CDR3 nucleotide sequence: TGTGCCAGCAGCAAACAACGGACAGGGCCCCTCTCCTACGAGCAGTACTTC. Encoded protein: CASSKQRTGPLSYEQYF. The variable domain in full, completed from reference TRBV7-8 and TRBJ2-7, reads GAGVSQSPRYKVAKRGQDVALRCDPISGHVSLFWYQQALGQGPEFLTYFQNEAQLDKSGLPSDRFFAERPEGSVSTLKIQRTQQEDSAVYLCASSKQRTGPLSYEQYFGPGTRLTVT.

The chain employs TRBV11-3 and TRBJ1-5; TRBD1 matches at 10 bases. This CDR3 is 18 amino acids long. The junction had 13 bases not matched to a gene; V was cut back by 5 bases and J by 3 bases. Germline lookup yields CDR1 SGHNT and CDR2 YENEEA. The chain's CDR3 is CASSARQGAQFINQPQHF. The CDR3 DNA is TGTGCCAGCAGCGCCCGACAGGGGGCTCAATTTATCAATCAGCCCCAGCATTTT.

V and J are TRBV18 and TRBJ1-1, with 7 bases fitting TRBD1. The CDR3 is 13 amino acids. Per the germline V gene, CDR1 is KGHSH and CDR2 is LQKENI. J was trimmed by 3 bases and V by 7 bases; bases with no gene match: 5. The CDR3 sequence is CASLRDRYTEAFF. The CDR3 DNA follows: TGTGCCAGCTTGCGGGACAGATACACTGAAGCTTTCTTT.

The CDR3 region is CASRGGKVDVGEAVYGYTF. The CDR3 nucleotides read TGTGCCAGCAGGGGGGGAAAGGTGGACGTCGGAGAGGCGGTCTATGGCTACACCTTC. The rearrangement joins TRBV21-1 to TRBJ1-2. TRBV21-1 corresponds to a pseudogene. This CDR3 is 19 amino acids long.

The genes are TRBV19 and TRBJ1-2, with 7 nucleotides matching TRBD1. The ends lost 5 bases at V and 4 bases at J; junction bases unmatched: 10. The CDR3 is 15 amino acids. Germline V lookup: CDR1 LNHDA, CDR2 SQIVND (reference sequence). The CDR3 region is CASSPATGFAYGYTF. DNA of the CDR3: TGTGCCAGTAGTCCGGCGACAGGGTTTGCCTATGGCTACACCTTC. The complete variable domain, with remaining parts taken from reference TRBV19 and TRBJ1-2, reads DGGITQSPKYLFRKEGQNVTLSCEQNLNHDAMYWYRQDPGQGLRLIYYSQIVNDFQKGDIAEGYSVSREKKESFPLTVTSAQKNPTAFYLCASSPATGFAYGYTFGSGTRLTVV.

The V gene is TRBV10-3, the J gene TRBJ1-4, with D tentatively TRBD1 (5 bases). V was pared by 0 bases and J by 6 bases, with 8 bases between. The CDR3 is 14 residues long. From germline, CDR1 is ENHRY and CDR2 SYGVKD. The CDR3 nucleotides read TGTGCCATCAGTGAGTCCGGGGCTCATGAAAAACTGTTTTTT. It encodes CAISESGAHEKLFF.